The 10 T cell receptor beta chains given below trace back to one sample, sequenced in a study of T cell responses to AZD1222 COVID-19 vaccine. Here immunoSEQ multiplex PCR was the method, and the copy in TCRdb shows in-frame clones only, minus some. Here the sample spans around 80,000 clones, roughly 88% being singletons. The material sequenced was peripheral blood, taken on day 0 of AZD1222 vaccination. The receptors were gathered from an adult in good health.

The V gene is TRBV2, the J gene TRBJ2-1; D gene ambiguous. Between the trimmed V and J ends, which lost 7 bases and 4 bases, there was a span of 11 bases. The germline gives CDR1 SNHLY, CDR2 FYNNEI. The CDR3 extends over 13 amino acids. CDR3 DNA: TGTGCCAGCACTATCGGACCATACAATGAGCAGTTCTTC. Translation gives CASTIGPYNEQFF.

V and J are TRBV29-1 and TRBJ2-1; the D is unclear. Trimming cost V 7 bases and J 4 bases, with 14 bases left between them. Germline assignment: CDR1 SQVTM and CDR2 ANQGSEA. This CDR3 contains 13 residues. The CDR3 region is CSGVSWRYNEQFF. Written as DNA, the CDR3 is TGCAGCGGAGTCTCGTGGCGGTACAATGAGCAGTTCTTC.

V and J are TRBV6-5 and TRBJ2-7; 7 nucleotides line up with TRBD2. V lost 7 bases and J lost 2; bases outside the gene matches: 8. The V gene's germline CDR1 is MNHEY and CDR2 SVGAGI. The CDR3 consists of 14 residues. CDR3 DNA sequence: TGTGCCAGCACTAGAGCTAGCGGAACCTACGAGCAGTACTTC. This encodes CASTRASGTYEQYF.

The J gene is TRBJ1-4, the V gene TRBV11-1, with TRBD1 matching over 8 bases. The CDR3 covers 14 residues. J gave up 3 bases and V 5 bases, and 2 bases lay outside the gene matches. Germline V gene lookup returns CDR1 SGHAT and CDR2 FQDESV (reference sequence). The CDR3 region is CASSDRGANEKLFF. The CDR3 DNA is TGTGCCAGCAGCGACAGGGGAGCTAATGAAAAACTGTTTTTT.

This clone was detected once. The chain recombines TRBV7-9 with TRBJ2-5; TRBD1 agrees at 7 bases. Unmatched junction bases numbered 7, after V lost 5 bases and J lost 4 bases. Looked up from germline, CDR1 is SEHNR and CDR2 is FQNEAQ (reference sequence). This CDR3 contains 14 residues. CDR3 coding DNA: TGTGCCAGCAGCACCTGGGACAGTCGAGAGACCCAGTACTTC. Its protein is CASSTWDSRETQYF.

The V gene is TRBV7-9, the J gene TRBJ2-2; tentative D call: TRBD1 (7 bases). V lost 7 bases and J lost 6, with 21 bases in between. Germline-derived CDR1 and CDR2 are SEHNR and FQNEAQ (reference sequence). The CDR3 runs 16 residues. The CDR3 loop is CASNSAGQTRPGELFF. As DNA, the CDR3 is TGTGCCAGCAACTCGGCGGGACAGACCCGTCCCGGGGAGCTGTTTTTT.

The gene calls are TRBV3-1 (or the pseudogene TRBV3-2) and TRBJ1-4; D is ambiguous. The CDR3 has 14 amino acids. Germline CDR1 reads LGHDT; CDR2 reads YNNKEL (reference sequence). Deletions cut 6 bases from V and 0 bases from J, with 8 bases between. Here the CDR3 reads CASSLSATNEKLFF. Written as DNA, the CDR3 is TGTGCCAGCAGTCTGTCAGCAACTAATGAAAAACTGTTTTTT.

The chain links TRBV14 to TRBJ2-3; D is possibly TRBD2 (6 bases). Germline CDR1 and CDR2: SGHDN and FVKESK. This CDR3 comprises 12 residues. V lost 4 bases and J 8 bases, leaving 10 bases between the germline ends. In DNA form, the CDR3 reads TGTGCCAGCAGCCTTTCTAGCGTTACGCAGTATTTT. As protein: CASSLSSVTQYF.

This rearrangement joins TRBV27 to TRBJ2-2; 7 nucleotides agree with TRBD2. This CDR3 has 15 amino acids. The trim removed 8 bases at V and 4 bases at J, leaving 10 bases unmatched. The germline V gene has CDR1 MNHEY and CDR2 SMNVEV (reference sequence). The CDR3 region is CASGLVRWGTGELFF. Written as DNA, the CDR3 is TGTGCCAGCGGACTAGTTCGGTGGGGCACCGGGGAGCTGTTTTTT.

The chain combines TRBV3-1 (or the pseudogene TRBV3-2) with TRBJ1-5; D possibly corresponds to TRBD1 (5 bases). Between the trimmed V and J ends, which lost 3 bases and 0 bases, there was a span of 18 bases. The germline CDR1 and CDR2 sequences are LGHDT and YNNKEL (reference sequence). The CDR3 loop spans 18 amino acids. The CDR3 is CASSQGPPGLHSNQPQHF. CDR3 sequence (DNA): TGTGCCAGCAGCCAGGGACCGCCGGGATTACATAGCAATCAGCCCCAGCATTTT.